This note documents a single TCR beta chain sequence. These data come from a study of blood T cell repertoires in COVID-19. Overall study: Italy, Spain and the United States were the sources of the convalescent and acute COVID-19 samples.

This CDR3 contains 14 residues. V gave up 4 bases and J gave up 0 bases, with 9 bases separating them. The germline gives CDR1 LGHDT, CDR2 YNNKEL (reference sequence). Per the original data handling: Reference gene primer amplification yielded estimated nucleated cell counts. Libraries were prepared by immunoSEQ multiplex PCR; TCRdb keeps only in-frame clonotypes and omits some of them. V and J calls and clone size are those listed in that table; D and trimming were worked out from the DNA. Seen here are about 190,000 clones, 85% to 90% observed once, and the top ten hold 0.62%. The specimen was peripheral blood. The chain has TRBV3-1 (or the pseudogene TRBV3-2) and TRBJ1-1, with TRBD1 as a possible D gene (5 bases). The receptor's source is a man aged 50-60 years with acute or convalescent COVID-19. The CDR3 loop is CASSPRVMNTEAFF. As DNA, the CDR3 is TGTGCCAGCAGCCCCAGGGTGATGAACACTGAAGCTTTCTTT.